A single sample gave rise to the 19 T cell receptor beta chains below, sequenced in a study of T cell repertoires in aging, cancer and after chemotherapy. A mixed TRB-A/B primer pool amplified rearranged TRB by multiplex touch-down PCR. TCRdb reprocessed the multiplex PCR reads with MiXCR, giving one entry per CDR3 protein. The table shows about 9,700 distinct CDR3 sequences, with roughly a third occurring only once. TCR beta rearrangements were amplified from peripheral blood genomic DNA. Sequenced: blood. The receptors stem from a human donor in good health.

This clonotype showed up just a few times. The J gene is TRBJ2-2, the V gene TRBV11-3; 9 nucleotides align to TRBD2. CDR3 length: 16 residues. The junction had 5 bases not matched to a gene; V was cut back by 0 bases and J by 6 bases. The germline V gene has CDR1 SGHNT and CDR2 YENEEA. The CDR3 DNA sequence: TGTGCCAGCAGCTTAGAGGGCGGGAGGGCCGCCGGGGAGCTGTTTTTT. As protein: CASSLEGGRAAGELFF. The full variable domain, its missing parts supplied by reference TRBV11-3 and TRBJ2-2, is EAGVVQSPRYKIIEKKQPVAFWCNPISGHNTLYWYLQNLGQGPELLIRYENEEAVDDSQLPKDRFSAERLKGVDSTLKIQPAELGDSAVYLCASSLEGGRAAGELFFGEGSRLTVL.

This clonotype was counted only a few times. The rearrangement joins TRBV7-4 to TRBJ2-2, with a weak D call TRBD1 (6 bases). CDR3 length: 13 residues. Germline V gene data show CDR1 as SGHVT and CDR2 as SQSDAQ. The germline V and J ends were trimmed by 5 bases and 5 bases, with 9 bases remaining between them. DNA for the CDR3: TGTGCCAGCAGCGAAACAGGGACCGGGGAGCTGTTTTTT. Translating gives CASSETGTGELFF.

This clonotype was detected a few times. The V and J genes are TRBV6-5 and TRBJ2-1; TRBD2 matches 9 bases. CDR1 is MNHEY, CDR2 SVGAGI, per germline. The CDR3 length is 16 residues. Losses at the gene ends were 2 bases for V and 6 bases for J; bases not matched to a gene: 8. CDR3 residues: CASSYGRGAGGNEQFF. DNA of the CDR3: TGTGCCAGCAGTTACGGTAGGGGAGCGGGAGGCAATGAGCAGTTCTTC.

This clonotype was picked up a small number of times. V usage is TRBV14 and J usage is TRBJ2-7, with 8 bases identical to TRBD2. Germline V gene lookup returns CDR1 SGHDN and CDR2 FVKESK. This CDR3 spans 13 amino acids. Losses at the gene ends were 1 base for V and 6 bases for J; bases not matched to a gene: 2. CDR3 nucleotides: TGTGCCAGCAGCCAAGCGGGGGGGCGCGAGCAGTACTTC. Translating it yields CASSQAGGREQYF.

The J gene is TRBJ2-2, the V gene TRBV11-3; D might be TRBD1 or TRBD2, each matching 5 bases. Germline CDR1 is SGHNT and CDR2 is YENEEA. The CDR3 loop spans 13 amino acids. V lost 3 bases to trimming and J lost 5 bases, with 7 bases between them. DNA of the CDR3: TGTGCCAGCAGCTTGGGGGTTACCGGGGAGCTGTTTTTT. Translated, it gives CASSLGVTGELFF.

The chain joins TRBV10-3 to TRBJ2-7; 7 nucleotides agree with TRBD2. CDR1 ENHRY and CDR2 SYGVKD come from the germline V gene. The V gene end was trimmed by 4 bases and the J gene end by 1 base; junction bases not matched to a gene: 4. The CDR3 has 14 amino acids. The CDR3 spells CAISGGLLSYEQYF. As DNA, the CDR3 is TGTGCCATCAGTGGGGGACTATTATCCTACGAGCAGTACTTC.

The gene calls are TRBV6-5 and TRBJ1-1; possible D gene TRBD1, 5 bases. This CDR3 region has 14 residues. CDR1 is MNHEY and CDR2 is SVGAGI in the germline V gene. V gave up 8 bases and J gave up 2 bases, with 15 bases separating them. The CDR3 here is CASLGESGNTEAFF. The DNA for the CDR3 is TGTGCCAGCCTGGGGGAGAGCGGCAACACTGAAGCTTTCTTT.

The chain uses TRBV24-1 and TRBJ2-1, with D maybe TRBD2 (6 bases). From germline, CDR1 is KGHDR and CDR2 SFDVKD. The CDR3 runs 15 residues. V was trimmed by 2 bases and J by 6 bases, leaving 13 bases between them. Written as DNA, the CDR3 is TGTGCCACCAGTGATTCGTCGGACGGGGGCAATGAGCAGTTCTTC. Amino acid sequence: CATSDSSDGGNEQFF.

The genes are TRBV6-2 or TRBV6-3 and TRBJ2-7; 13 nucleotides agree with TRBD2. V shed 8 bases, J shed 7 bases, and the junction held 5 bases outside the gene matches. Germline CDR1 reads MNHEY; CDR2 reads SVGEGT. CDR3 length equals 13 residues. CDR3 sequence (DNA): TGTGCCAGCGTCAGACTAGCGGGGGGAGAGCAGTACTTC. The encoded protein is CASVRLAGGEQYF.

The chain links TRBV24-1 to TRBJ1-2; TRBD1 is a possible D gene (6 bases). The CDR3 spans 17 residues. CDR1 is KGHDR and CDR2 is SFDVKD in the germline V gene. V shed 4 bases and J shed 2 bases, with 19 bases lying between them. The CDR3, as DNA: TGTGCCACCAGTGACAATACCGATAAGGGGGGGAACTATGGCTACACCTTC. Encoded protein: CATSDNTDKGGNYGYTF.

This clonotype was detected once. Here the CDR3 reads CASSYRLQGNVNYGYTF. CDR3 bases: TGTGCCAGCAGTTACCGCCTACAGGGAAATGTCAACTATGGCTACACCTTC. This rearrangement joins TRBV6-2 or TRBV6-3 to TRBJ1-2; weak D call: TRBD1 (6 bases). Germline V gene data show CDR1 as MNHEY and CDR2 as SVGEGT. Trimming shortened V by 2 bases and J by 2 bases, and 18 bases separated the two germline ends. The CDR3 totals 17 residues.

V and J are TRBV6-2 or TRBV6-3 and TRBJ1-1, with 7 bases aligning to TRBD1. The V and J ends lost 6 bases and 4 bases, in that order; junction bases with no gene match: 8. Germline values: CDR1 MNHEY, CDR2 SVGEGT. This CDR3 is 14 amino acids long. DNA of the CDR3: TGTGCCAGCAGCCTGACAGGGAAGGGCACTGAAGCTTTCTTT. Amino acids: CASSLTGKGTEAFF.

The CDR3 DNA follows: TGCGCCAGCAGCTTTTCTTCGAACACCGGGGAGCTGTTTTTT. It is translated as CASSFSSNTGELFF. This chain links TRBV5-1 with TRBJ2-2; no reliable D call. The CDR3 contains 14 residues. Germline V gene sequence: CDR1 SGHRS, CDR2 YFSETQ. V lost 2 bases, J lost 0 bases, and 5 bases lay in between.

This clonotype was counted between two and nine times. The chain combines TRBV18 with TRBJ2-2, with 12 bases aligning to TRBD2. J was trimmed by 6 bases and V by 3 bases; bases with no gene match: 5. The CDR3 totals 16 residues. In germline, CDR1 is KGHSH, CDR2 LQKENI. CDR3 DNA sequence: TGTGCCAGCTCACCTCTAGCGGGAGGGCCCTCCGGGGAGCTGTTTTTT. It yields the protein CASSPLAGGPSGELFF. Complete variable domain (other parts from reference TRBV18 and TRBJ2-2): NAGVMQNPRHLVRRRGQEARLRCSPMKGHSHVYWYRQLPEEGLKFMVYLQKENIIDESGMPKERFSAEFPKEGPSILRIQQVVRGDSAAYFCASSPLAGGPSGELFFGEGSRLTVL.

This chain connects TRBV6-6 to TRBJ1-3; D unresolved. Trimming left V 5 bases short and J 0 bases short, with 2 bases between. The germline gives CDR1 MNHNY, CDR2 SVGAGI (reference sequence). This CDR3 is built from 12 residues. CDR3 DNA sequence: TGTGCCAGCAGTCCCTCTGGAAACACCATATATTTT. Encoded protein: CASSPSGNTIYF.

The chain joins TRBV7-2 to TRBJ2-5; TRBD1 matches at 9 bases. CDR1 and CDR2 from the germline V gene are SGHTA and FQGNSA. With 5 bases clipped from V and 5 bases from J, the junction kept 9 bases outside the gene matches. CDR3 size: 15 residues. CDR3 in amino acids: CASSPRTGVVETQYF. The CDR3 DNA reads TGTGCCAGCAGCCCTAGGACAGGGGTTGTGGAGACCCAGTACTTC.

By share of the sample, this clonotype is medium-sized (0.01 to 0.1%). V and J are TRBV30 and TRBJ2-5; maybe TRBD1 (5 bases). The V end was cut by 3 bases, the J end by 4 bases, with 12 bases between. The CDR3 has 13 residues. CDR1 is GTSNPN and CDR2 is SVGIG in the germline V gene (reference sequence). The CDR3 DNA is TGTGCCTGGAGCCCCGACAGTGTAGAGACCCAGTACTTC. Amino acids: CAWSPDSVETQYF.

The chain uses TRBV19 and TRBJ1-1; 10 positions match TRBD1. Unmatched junction bases numbered 5, after V lost 3 bases and J lost 4 bases. In germline, CDR1 is LNHDA, CDR2 SQIVND (reference sequence). CDR3 length: 15 residues. In DNA, the CDR3 is TGTGCCAGTAGTATCAAGACAGGGGGCCTCACTGAAGCTTTCTTT. Translating gives CASSIKTGGLTEAFF.

The V and J genes are TRBV6-1 and TRBJ2-3; D perhaps matches TRBD2 (5 bases). V dropped 11 bases and J dropped 0 bases, with 18 bases sitting between them. This CDR3 spans 15 amino acids. Germline CDR1 is MNHNS and CDR2 is SASEGT. The CDR3 region has the DNA TGTGCCTCAAGCCAGGACTCCCCTAGCACAGATACGCAGTATTTT. It codes for CASSQDSPSTDTQYF.